Each of the 20 T cell receptor beta chains below was sequenced from the same sample in a study of T-cell memory formation after mild COVID-19. One entry per CDR3 protein results from TCRdb running MiXCR on the 5' RACE reads. The profile shows approximately 390,000 distinct CDR3 sequences, approximately 16% of them singletons. Source material: PBMCs or a T cell subset sorted from them (not recorded which). These receptor sequences come from a man between 18 and 29 years old who had mild COVID-19 (a few samples of this study predate the infection). Cell type and time point are not known.

V and J are TRBV12-3 or TRBV12-4 and TRBJ1-5, with D tentatively TRBD1 (6 bases). The CDR3 length is 16 residues. Trimming pared 1 base from V and 5 bases from J, leaving 15 bases between. The CDR3 region is CASSLGTGTPDQPQHF. DNA for the CDR3: TGTGCCAGCAGTTTAGGAACAGGGACGCCTGATCAGCCCCAGCATTTT.

This clonotype was picked up a small number of times. V and J are TRBV9 and TRBJ1-1; the D gene is possibly TRBD1 (5 bases). The V end lost 0 bases, the J end lost 4 bases, and 10 bases lay between the germline ends. This CDR3 comprises 14 residues. Germline V CDR1 and CDR2: SGDLS, YYNGEE. CDR3 DNA: TGTGCCAGCAGCGTAGACCCGGGGGGCACTGAAGCTTTCTTT. This sequence encodes CASSVDPGGTEAFF.

The CDR3 is CASSYSGGPEAFF. As DNA, the CDR3 is TGTGCCAGCAGTTACTCAGGGGGCCCTGAAGCTTTCTTT. This chain uses TRBV6-5 with TRBJ1-1; 7 positions agree with TRBD1. CDR1 MNHEY and CDR2 SVGAGI come from the germline V gene. CDR3 length: 13 residues. Germline trimming cut 0 bases from V and 6 bases from J; bases unmatched to any gene: 1.

The chain carries TRBV4-3 and TRBJ1-2; unclear D gene. V lost 4 bases, J lost 2 bases, and 8 bases lay in between. Germline assignment: CDR1 LGHNA and CDR2 YSLEER. The CDR3 totals 13 residues. The CDR3 spells CASSREGNYGYTF. In nucleotides, the CDR3 is TGCGCCAGCAGCCGAGAAGGAAACTATGGCTACACCTTC.

V and J are TRBV29-1 and TRBJ1-2; D is unresolved. This CDR3 has 11 amino acids. Trimming took 6 bases from V and 2 from J, leaving 7 bases between them. Germline lookup yields CDR1 SQVTM and CDR2 ANQGSEA. This CDR3 is CSVSENYGYTF. The CDR3 nucleotides read TGCAGCGTATCCGAAAACTATGGCTACACCTTC.

The chain carries TRBV28 and TRBJ1-1; D ambiguous. The CDR3 length is 14 residues. Germline V CDR1 and CDR2: MDHEN, SYDVKM. V dropped 1 base and J dropped 4 bases, with 10 bases sitting between them. DNA of the CDR3: TGTGCCAGCAGTTTATCCGGGCTGAGCACTGAAGCTTTCTTT. Translating it yields CASSLSGLSTEAFF.

Only a few counts were recorded for this clonotype. The V call is TRBV7-2, the J call TRBJ2-3; D may be TRBD2 (7 bases). Trimming stripped 8 bases from V and 7 bases from J, with 16 bases between. The CDR3 runs 13 residues. CDR1 and CDR2 (germline): SGHTA, FQGNSA. DNA of the CDR3: TGTGCCAGCGCCCCCGGGGGGACAAATACGCAGTATTTT. It specifies CASAPGGTNTQYF. Supplemented by reference TRBV7-2 and TRBJ2-3, the full variable domain reads GAGVSQSPSNKVTEKGKDVELRCDPISGHTALYWYRQSLGQGLEFLIYFQGNSAPDKSGLPSDRFSAERTGGSVSTLTIQRTQQEDSAVYLCASAPGGTNTQYFGPGTRLTVL.

This clonotype was found a few times. This chain links TRBV7-7 with TRBJ2-1, with 7 nucleotides matching TRBD2. CDR1 and CDR2 (germline): SSHAT, FNYEAQ (reference sequence). Trimming at V came to 3 bases and at J to 7 bases, leaving 6 bases not matched to a gene. The CDR3 is 14 residues long. The CDR3 nucleotides are TGTGCCAGCAGCTTGACTCCTAGCGGTAATGAGCAGTTCTTC. As protein: CASSLTPSGNEQFF.

The rearrangement uses TRBV27 and TRBJ2-5; a possible D gene is TRBD2 (6 bases). Germline V CDR1 and CDR2: MNHEY, SMNVEV (reference sequence). The CDR3 is 13 amino acids. The V gene lost 10 bases and the J gene lost 2 bases, with 14 bases spanning the gap. CDR3 bases: TGTGCCATCGGCGGGACGCCTCAAGAGACCCAGTACTTC. Protein product: CAIGGTPQETQYF.

The chain couples TRBV10-3 to TRBJ1-4; the match to TRBD1 covers 7 bases. This CDR3 region has 14 residues. CDR1 ENHRY and CDR2 SYGVKD come from the germline V gene. With 2 bases clipped from V and 7 bases from J, the junction kept 4 bases outside the gene matches. Here the CDR3 reads CAISETGQREKLFF. CDR3 nucleotides: TGTGCCATCAGTGAGACGGGACAGCGTGAAAAACTGTTTTTT.

This clonotype has only a few counts. The rearrangement links TRBV5-1 to TRBJ2-3; D possibly corresponds to TRBD2 (6 bases). The V and J ends lost 2 bases and 5 bases respectively, with 12 bases between them. Per the germline V gene, CDR1 is SGHRS and CDR2 is YFSETQ. This CDR3 is built from 14 residues. The CDR3 protein is CASSFMAGRDTQYF. The CDR3 DNA reads as TGCGCCAGCAGCTTTATGGCGGGGAGAGATACGCAGTATTTT.

This clonotype has at least ten counts. The genes are TRBV12-3 or TRBV12-4 and TRBJ2-6, with D perhaps TRBD2 (6 bases). This CDR3 spans 16 amino acids. The germline V and J ends were trimmed by 4 bases and 0 bases, with 10 bases remaining between them. This CDR3 is CASSSPGSSGANVLTF. The CDR3 DNA follows: TGTGCCAGCAGTTCCCCCGGGAGCTCTGGGGCCAACGTCCTGACTTTC.

This clonotype came up a few times. J is TRBJ2-1 and V is TRBV5-4; 8 bases are shared with TRBD2. This CDR3 spans 13 amino acids. The V segment lost 3 bases and the J segment 7 bases; nucleotides outside the gene matches: 3. Per the germline V gene, CDR1 is SGHNT and CDR2 is YYREEE (reference sequence). CDR3 bases: TGTGCCAGCAGCTGGACTAGCAGTAATGAGCAGTTCTTC. The encoded protein is CASSWTSSNEQFF.

The rearrangement joins TRBV4-2 to TRBJ1-4; no reliable D call. Trimming left V 4 bases short and J 8 bases short, with 17 bases between. Per germline, CDR1 LGHNA and CDR2 YNFKEQ. This CDR3 spans 15 amino acids. The CDR3 sequence is CASSLLVGDVEKLFF. CDR3 coding DNA: TGTGCCAGCAGCCTCCTCGTCGGGGATGTGGAAAAACTGTTTTTT.

This clonotype was seen a handful of times. The genes are TRBV18 and TRBJ1-1; perhaps TRBD1 as D (5 bases). V gave up 3 bases and J gave up 5 bases, with 13 bases separating them. The CDR3 is 14 residues long. CDR1 and CDR2 (germline): KGHSH, LQKENI. The CDR3 spells CASSPEQVGTEAFF. The CDR3 nucleotides are TGTGCCAGCTCACCGGAACAGGTGGGAACTGAAGCTTTCTTT.

This chain links TRBV12-3 or TRBV12-4 with TRBJ1-1; D ambiguous. V shed 3 bases and J shed 2 bases, with 7 bases lying between them. The length of the CDR3 is 13 residues. The CDR3 loop reads CASSFTINTEAFF. The CDR3 region has the DNA TGTGCCAGCAGTTTTACGATTAACACTGAAGCTTTCTTT.

This clonotype was counted only a few times. This chain joins TRBV6-2 or TRBV6-3 and TRBJ2-7; D may correspond to TRBD1 or TRBD2 (5 bases each). Germline loops: CDR1 MNHEY, CDR2 SVGEGT. The V gene lost 7 bases and the J gene lost 2 bases, with 15 bases spanning the gap. The CDR3 is made up of 14 amino acids. CDR3 in amino acids: CASKKPGPTYEQYF. The CDR3 nucleotides read TGTGCCAGCAAGAAGCCGGGACCAACCTACGAGCAGTACTTC.

V is TRBV7-7 and J is TRBJ2-7; D possibly matches TRBD1 or TRBD2 (5 bases each). CDR1 is SSHAT, CDR2 FNYEAQ, per germline (reference sequence). The CDR3 extends over 14 amino acids. DNA for the CDR3: TGTGCTAGCAGCTACCCCCCGGGGCCCTACGAGCAGTACGTC. This gives the protein CASSYPPGPYEQYV.

V usage is TRBV3-1 and J usage is TRBJ2-5; 8 nucleotides match TRBD1. This CDR3 contains 16 residues. Germline assignment: CDR1 LGHDT and CDR2 YNNKEL (reference sequence). V lost 2 bases to trimming and J lost 3 bases; unmatched junction nucleotides: 8. CDR3 region: CASSQPKTGDEETQYF. DNA for the CDR3: TGTGCCAGCAGCCAACCGAAGACAGGGGATGAAGAGACCCAGTACTTC.

This clonotype has a handful of counts. The rearrangement uses TRBV20-1 and TRBJ2-5, with 9 bases aligning to TRBD1. J lost 2 bases, V lost 6 bases, and 4 bases had no gene match. The CDR3 totals 13 residues. Germline V gene data show CDR1 as DFQATT and CDR2 as SNEGSKA (reference sequence). The CDR3 sequence: CSAGGTGQETQYF. The CDR3 bases are TGCAGTGCGGGGGGGACAGGGCAAGAGACCCAGTACTTC.